One and the same sample provided the 27 T cell receptor beta chains below, sequenced in a study of graft-versus-host responses after intestinal transplantation. Method: immunoSEQ multiplex PCR; TCRdb's copy keeps in-frame clones and lacks some. The top ten hold about 5.5% of the sample, which has around 6,700 clones, about 24% seen once. The material was alloreactive CD4+ T cells from a mixed lymphocyte reaction culture, obtained before transplantation. Subset denoted: CFSE-low proliferating T cells sorted from roughly six-day pre-transplant mixed lymphocyte reaction (GvH or HvG direction). All receptors derive from a human patient who was an organ donor for intestinal transplantation.

The CDR3 loop is CASAYSWSQFGEQYF. The CDR3 DNA reads TGTGCCAGCGCATATTCCTGGAGCCAATTTGGTGAGCAGTATTTT. The V call is TRBV11-2, the J call TRBJ2-3; D gene unclear. Germline CDR1 SGHAT, CDR2 FQNNGV. V lost 8 bases to trimming and J lost 11 bases, with 26 bases between them. The CDR3 has 15 amino acids.

By share of the sample, this clone is medium-sized. The chain carries TRBV18 and TRBJ2-7; 7 bases are a match to TRBD2. V trimming: 3 bases; J trimming: 2 bases; junction bases outside the gene matches: 7. Germline loops: CDR1 KGHSH, CDR2 LQKENI. The CDR3 spans 15 residues. The CDR3 region is CASSPPSGGTYEQYF. CDR3 nucleotides: TGTGCCAGCTCACCCCCTAGCGGTGGGACCTACGAGCAGTACTTC. The entire variable domain, with the rest obtained from reference TRBV18 and TRBJ2-7, is as follows: NAGVMQNPRHLVRRRGQEARLRCSPMKGHSHVYWYRQLPEEGLKFMVYLQKENIIDESGMPKERFSAEFPKEGPSILRIQQVVRGDSAAYFCASSPPSGGTYEQYFGPGTRLTVT.

This clone turned up a few times. This rearrangement joins TRBV7-2 to TRBJ1-2, with D unresolved. V was cut by 5 bases and J by 2 bases, with 12 bases left in between. The germline V gene encodes CDR1 SGHTA and CDR2 FQGNSA. The CDR3 covers 14 residues. The CDR3 region is CASSAKTRNYGYTF. The CDR3 DNA reads TGTGCCAGCAGCGCGAAAACACGGAACTATGGCTACACCTTC.

This clone was counted only a few times. The chain carries TRBV4-1 and TRBJ2-5; D might be TRBD2 (5 bases). This CDR3 is built from 17 residues. Germline-derived CDR1 and CDR2 are MGHRA and YSYEKL. V lost 1 base and J 2 bases, leaving 17 bases between the germline ends. CDR3 sequence reads: CASSQASLGKVQETQYF. The CDR3 DNA is TGCGCCAGCAGCCAAGCTAGCCTAGGAAAGGTGCAAGAGACCCAGTACTTC.

This clone showed up just a few times. J is TRBJ2-5 and V is TRBV10-3, with TRBD1 as a possible D gene (6 bases). CDR1 is ENHRY and CDR2 is SYGVKD in the germline V gene. The CDR3 totals 14 residues. The V gene lost 2 bases and the J gene lost 4 bases, with 11 bases spanning the gap. The CDR3 is CAISEMGRGETQYF. CDR3 bases: TGTGCCATCAGTGAGATGGGCAGGGGAGAGACCCAGTACTTC.

On this clone: A far larger clone is one base from this, pointing to a likely read error. The chain is built from TRBV5-1 and TRBJ2-5; D gene unclear. Germline V lookup: CDR1 SGHRS, CDR2 YFSETQ. Trimming left V 2 bases short and J 5 bases short, with 13 bases between. This CDR3 comprises 14 residues. In nucleotides, the CDR3 is TGCGCCAGCAGCTTATGGCTCTTGCGGGAGACCCAGTACTTC. This translates into CASSLWLLRETQYF.

The rearrangement joins TRBV6-5 to TRBJ2-3; D perhaps matches TRBD1 (6 bases). Trimming took 8 bases from V and 4 from J, leaving 19 bases between them. Germline-derived CDR1 and CDR2 are MNHEY and SVGAGI. The CDR3 spans 15 residues. The CDR3 DNA sequence: TGTGCCAGCCGCAGAGGCAGGGGAAGCCCAGATACGCAGTATTTT. Its protein product is CASRRGRGSPDTQYF.

This clone was detected only a few times. The V and J genes are TRBV7-6 and TRBJ2-1, with TRBD2 identical over 10 bases. The V gene end was trimmed by 1 base and the J gene end by 10 bases; junction bases not matched to a gene: 10. The germline CDR1 and CDR2 sequences are SGHVS and FNYEAQ. This CDR3 contains 16 residues. The CDR3 DNA is TGTGCCAGCAGCTTAGATCTAGCGGGGGCCTTTCGGGAGCAGTTCTTC. Encoded protein: CASSLDLAGAFREQFF.

This clone showed up just a few times. This may be a read error: a much more frequent sequence differs by one nucleotide. Distinct nucleotide sequences in the sample also encode this CDR3. The chain is built from TRBV18 and TRBJ2-2; 9 nucleotides align to TRBD1. With V trimmed by 3 bases and J by 3 bases, 2 bases remained unmatched. From germline, CDR1 is KGHSH and CDR2 LQKENI. The CDR3 length is 15 residues. CDR3 bases: TGTGCCAGCTCACCTCGACAGGGGGACACCGGGGAGCTGTTTTTT. It yields the protein CASSPRQGDTGELFF.

V gene TRBV6-1 combines with J gene TRBJ2-3; 9 positions agree with TRBD2. The CDR3 runs 14 residues. Germline V gene data show CDR1 as MNHNS and CDR2 as SASEGT. V lost 6 bases, J lost 3 bases, and 4 bases stayed unmatched. The DNA for the CDR3 is TGTGCCAGCAGCCGCGGGGGGGCTACAGATACGCAGTATTTT. Protein sequence: CASSRGGATDTQYF.

This clone ranks as large (0.1 to 1%). The chain carries TRBV9 and TRBJ1-3; D remains unclear. Germline loops: CDR1 SGDLS, CDR2 YYNGEE. This CDR3 has 14 residues. Trimming pared 0 bases from V and 3 bases from J, leaving 7 bases between. The CDR3 DNA follows: TGTGCCAGCAGCGTAGTGGCGGATGGAAACACCATATATTTT. Translation gives CASSVVADGNTIYF.

This clone was counted a few times. The chain recombines TRBV7-3 with TRBJ1-6; D gene ambiguous. Per the germline V gene, CDR1 is SGHTA and CDR2 is FQGTGA. Trimming removed 2 bases at V and 14 bases at J, with 13 bases between. The CDR3 consists of 13 residues. CDR3 residues: CASSLGRGGALHF. The CDR3 region has the DNA TGTGCCAGCAGCTTAGGTCGTGGCGGGGCCCTCCACTTT. Full variable domain (rest looked up from reference TRBV7-3 and TRBJ1-6): GAGVSQTPSNKVTEKGKYVELRCDPISGHTALYWYRQSLGQGPEFLIYFQGTGAADDSGLPNDRFFAVRPEGSVSTLKIQRTERGDSAVYLCASSLGRGGALHFGNGTRLTVT.

This clone rates as medium-sized. The genes are TRBV5-1 and TRBJ1-3; D might be TRBD1 (5 bases). The CDR3 spans 14 residues. Germline V gene sequence: CDR1 SGHRS, CDR2 YFSETQ. V gave up 3 bases and J gave up 1 base, with 8 bases separating them. The CDR3 here is CASSSGLSGNTIYF. The CDR3 bases are TGCGCCAGCAGCTCAGGGCTTTCTGGAAACACCATATATTTT.

The J gene is TRBJ1-5, the V gene TRBV18; D is perhaps TRBD1 (6 bases). CDR1 KGHSH and CDR2 LQKENI come from the germline V gene. Between the trimmed V and J ends, which lost 6 bases and 4 bases, there was a span of 10 bases. CDR3 size: 13 residues. Here the CDR3 reads CASSFDRNQPQHF. Here the CDR3 DNA reads TGTGCCAGCTCGTTCGACAGGAATCAGCCCCAGCATTTT. Full variable domain (rest looked up from reference TRBV18 and TRBJ1-5): NAGVMQNPRHLVRRRGQEARLRCSPMKGHSHVYWYRQLPEEGLKFMVYLQKENIIDESGMPKERFSAEFPKEGPSILRIQQVVRGDSAAYFCASSFDRNQPQHFGDGTRLSIL.

Only a few counts were recorded for this clone. The chain recombines TRBV6-8 with TRBJ2-1; a weak D match, TRBD1 (6 bases). The CDR3 consists of 14 residues. From germline, CDR1 is MNHGY and CDR2 SAAAGT. V dropped 8 bases and J dropped 3 bases, with 14 bases sitting between them. In nucleotides, the CDR3 is TGTGCCAGCGATCTACGGACAGACTACAATGAGCAGTTCTTC. Encoded protein: CASDLRTDYNEQFF.

This clone was detected a few times. The chain is built from TRBV6-9 and TRBJ1-2; D is possibly TRBD1 (5 bases). The length of the CDR3 is 13 residues. V dropped 5 bases and J dropped 3 bases, with 10 bases sitting between them. Germline CDR1 reads MNHGY; CDR2 reads SVAAGI. CDR3 in amino acids: CASSEWGYYGYTF. The DNA of the CDR3 is TGTGCCAGCAGTGAATGGGGGTACTATGGCTACACCTTC.

This chain joins TRBV7-2 and TRBJ1-1; D uncertain. V was clipped by 3 bases and J by 0 bases, with 8 bases between them. CDR1 and CDR2 (germline): SGHTA, FQGNSA. The CDR3 consists of 14 residues. The chain's CDR3 is CASSFSIVNTEAFF. The DNA of the CDR3 is TGTGCCAGCAGCTTCAGCATCGTGAACACTGAAGCTTTCTTT.

As regards this clone: A much larger clone lies a single base off, so this may be a read error. Different DNA sequences within this sample yield the same CDR3. This rearrangement joins TRBV5-1 to TRBJ2-7, with D possibly being TRBD2 (7 bases). CDR1 SGHRS and CDR2 YFSETQ come from the germline V gene. The V gene lost 4 bases and the J gene lost 3 bases, with 20 bases spanning the gap. This CDR3 spans 16 amino acids. CDR3: CASSAAPTGGIYEQYF. In DNA form, the CDR3 reads TGCGCCAGCAGCGCCGCCCCCACGGGGGGCATCTACGAGCAGTACTTC.

V usage is TRBV4-2 and J usage is TRBJ1-1; D call uncertain. The CDR3 consists of 16 residues. Germline CDR1 reads LGHNA; CDR2 reads YNFKEQ. V was cut by 0 bases and J by 1 base, with 12 bases left in between. Here the CDR3 DNA reads TGTGCCAGCAGCCAAGATCGGGCAGCCTGGAACACTGAAGCTTTCTTT. Translation gives CASSQDRAAWNTEAFF.

This clone appeared a few times. This chain connects TRBV19 to TRBJ1-6; perhaps TRBD1 as D (6 bases). CDR1 and CDR2 (germline): LNHDA, SQIVND (reference sequence). The ends were cut back, 6 bases at V and 6 bases at J, with 18 bases in the middle. The CDR3 sequence is 16 residues long. CDR3 sequence (DNA): TGTGCCAGTAGCGTCCATCCGAGGACAGTTAATTCACCCCTCCACTTT. Encoded protein: CASSVHPRTVNSPLHF.

This clone was recorded only once. The chain combines TRBV9 with TRBJ2-3; D gene unclear. Trimming removed 2 bases at V and 6 bases at J, with 7 bases between. The CDR3 runs 12 residues. Germline CDR1 SGDLS, CDR2 YYNGEE. CDR3 nucleotide sequence: TGTGCCAGCAGCGTGGAAGGCGATACGCAGTATTTT. Its translation is CASSVEGDTQYF. Together with reference TRBV9 and TRBJ2-3, the CDR3 gives the full variable domain: DSGVTQTPKHLITATGQRVTLRCSPRSGDLSVYWYQQSLDQGLQFLIQYYNGEERAKGNILERFSAQQFPDLHSELNLSSLELGDSALYFCASSVEGDTQYFGPGTRLTVL.

This clone is medium-sized (0.01 to 0.1%) by share. The chain joins TRBV6-6 to TRBJ2-2, with 11 bases aligning to TRBD2. CDR3 length: 16 amino acids. Germline loops: CDR1 MNHNY, CDR2 SVGAGI (reference sequence). J lost 10 bases, V lost 10 bases, and 17 bases had no gene match. DNA of the CDR3: TGTGCCACCACTAGCGGGGGCCTACTATCCCCTGAGGAGCTGTTTTTT. It is translated as CATTSGGLLSPEELFF.

This clone has only a few counts. A much larger clone is a single base away; this may be a read error. The chain has TRBV5-1 and TRBJ2-7; 12 nucleotides line up with TRBD2. Trimming at V came to 4 bases and at J to 4 bases, leaving 6 bases not matched to a gene. Looked up from germline, CDR1 is SGHRS and CDR2 is YFSETQ. The CDR3 extends over 15 amino acids. The CDR3 protein is CASSRPGLAGYEQYF. The DNA for the CDR3 is TGCGCCAGCAGCCGCCCCGGACTAGCGGGGTACGAGCAGTACTTC.

The V and J genes are TRBV6-6 and TRBJ2-5, with 7 bases matching TRBD1. With V trimmed by 7 bases and J by 11 bases, 7 bases remained unmatched. Germline V gives CDR1 MNHNY, CDR2 SVGAGI (reference sequence). The length of the CDR3 is 11 residues. This CDR3 reads CASTITGVQYF. Written as DNA, the CDR3 is TGTGCCAGCACTATAACAGGGGTTCAGTACTTC.

This clone came up a few times. This chain uses TRBV5-1 with TRBJ2-5; D uncertain. In germline, CDR1 is SGHRS, CDR2 YFSETQ. V dropped 4 bases and J dropped 4 bases, with 5 bases sitting between them. The CDR3 has 11 amino acids. CDR3 nucleotides: TGCGCCAGCAGCGTAGGAGAGACCCAGTACTTC. Translated: CASSVGETQYF.

V is TRBV7-3 and J is TRBJ2-2; 9 bases are a match to TRBD2. The CDR3 totals 15 residues. Germline V gene lookup returns CDR1 SGHTA and CDR2 FQGTGA. V trimming: 5 bases; J trimming: 2 bases; junction bases outside the gene matches: 3. The CDR3 bases are TGTGCCAGCAGCCCGGGACTAGCCAACACCGGGGAGCTGTTTTTT. This gives the protein CASSPGLANTGELFF. The variable domain in full, completed from reference TRBV7-3 and TRBJ2-2, reads GAGVSQTPSNKVTEKGKYVELRCDPISGHTALYWYRQSLGQGPEFLIYFQGTGAADDSGLPNDRFFAVRPEGSVSTLKIQRTERGDSAVYLCASSPGLANTGELFFGEGSRLTVL.

This clone rates as medium-sized (0.01 to 0.1%). CDR3 nucleotide sequence: TGTGCCAGTAGTACCGGACAGGGAAATTCACCCCTCCACTTT. Residues: CASSTGQGNSPLHF. The V gene is TRBV19, the J gene TRBJ1-6; 8 nucleotides line up with TRBD1. Germline CDR1 and CDR2: LNHDA and SQIVND (reference sequence). Trimming removed 4 bases from V and 7 bases from J; junction bases left unmatched: 3. This CDR3 spans 14 amino acids.